This T cell receptor beta chain was identified during a study of blood T cell repertoires in COVID-19. Whole-study context: Acute and convalescent COVID-19 samples came from the United States, Italy and Spain.

The germline V gene encodes CDR1 SGHAT and CDR2 FQNNGV. Trimming cost V 3 bases and J 5 bases; bases outside gene matches: 9. The CDR3 runs to 15 residues. Exposed enrollees had met someone with a PCR-confirmed or clinician-diagnosed COVID-19 case at some point within the 2 weeks before study entry. Using immunoSEQ multiplex PCR, the repertoire was profiled, and TCRdb retains in-frame clones only, with some absent. This table holds approximately 310,000 clones, approximately 81% found once. This clone was seen many times. The sequence was obtained from a woman aged 25 to 39 who had been exposed to COVID-19. This chain joins TRBV11-2 and TRBJ1-1; the match to TRBD1 covers 7 bases. The sequenced material came from PBMCs or T cells enriched from blood (not recorded which). CDR3 in amino acids: CASSFLGGSRTEAFF. The CDR3 DNA sequence: TGTGCCAGCAGCTTTTTAGGGGGCAGTAGGACTGAAGCTTTCTTT.